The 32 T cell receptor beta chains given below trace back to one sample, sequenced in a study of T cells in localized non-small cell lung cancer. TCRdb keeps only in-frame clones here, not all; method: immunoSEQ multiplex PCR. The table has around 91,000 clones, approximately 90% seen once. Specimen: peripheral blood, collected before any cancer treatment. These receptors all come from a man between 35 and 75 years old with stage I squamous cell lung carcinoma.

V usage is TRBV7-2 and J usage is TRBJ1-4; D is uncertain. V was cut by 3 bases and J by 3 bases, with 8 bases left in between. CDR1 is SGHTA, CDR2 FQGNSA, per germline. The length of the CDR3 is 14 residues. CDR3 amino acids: CASSFGRSNEKLFF. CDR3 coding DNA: TGTGCCAGCAGCTTTGGCCGCTCTAATGAAAAACTGTTTTTT.

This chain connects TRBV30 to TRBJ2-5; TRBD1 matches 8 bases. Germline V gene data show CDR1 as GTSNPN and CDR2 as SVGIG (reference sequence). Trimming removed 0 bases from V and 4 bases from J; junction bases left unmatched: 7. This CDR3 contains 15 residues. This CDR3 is CAWSVGQGQVETQYF. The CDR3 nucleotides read TGTGCCTGGAGTGTTGGACAGGGCCAAGTAGAGACCCAGTACTTC.

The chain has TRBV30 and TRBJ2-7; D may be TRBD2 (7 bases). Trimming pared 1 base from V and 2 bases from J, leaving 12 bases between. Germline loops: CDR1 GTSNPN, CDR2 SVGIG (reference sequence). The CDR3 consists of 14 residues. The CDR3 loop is CAWSGGGLAYEQYF. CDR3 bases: TGTGCCTGGAGTGGGGGGGGCTTGGCCTACGAGCAGTACTTC.

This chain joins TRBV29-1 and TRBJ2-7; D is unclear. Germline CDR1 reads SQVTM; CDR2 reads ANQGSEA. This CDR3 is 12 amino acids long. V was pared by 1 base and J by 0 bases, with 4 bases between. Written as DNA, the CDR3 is TGCAGCGTTGAAGGGTCCTCCTACGAGCAGTACTTC. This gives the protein CSVEGSSYEQYF.

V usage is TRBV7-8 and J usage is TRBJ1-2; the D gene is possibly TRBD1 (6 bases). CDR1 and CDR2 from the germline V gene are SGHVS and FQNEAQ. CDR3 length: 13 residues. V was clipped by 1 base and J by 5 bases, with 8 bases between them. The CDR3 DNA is TGTGCCAGCAGCTTAGTACAGGGATATGGCTACACCTTC. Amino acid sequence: CASSLVQGYGYTF.

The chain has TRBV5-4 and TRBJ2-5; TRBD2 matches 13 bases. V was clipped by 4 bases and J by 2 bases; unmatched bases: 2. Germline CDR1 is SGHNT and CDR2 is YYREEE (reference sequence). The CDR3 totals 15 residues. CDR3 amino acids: CASSMGLAGQETQYF. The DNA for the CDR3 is TGTGCCAGCAGCATGGGACTAGCGGGGCAAGAGACCCAGTACTTC. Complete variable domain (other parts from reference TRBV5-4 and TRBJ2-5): ETGVTQSPTHLIKTRGQQVTLRCSSQSGHNTVSWYQQALGQGPQFIFQYYREEENGRGNFPPRFSGLQFPNYSSELNVNALELDDSALYLCASSMGLAGQETQYFGPGTRLLVL.

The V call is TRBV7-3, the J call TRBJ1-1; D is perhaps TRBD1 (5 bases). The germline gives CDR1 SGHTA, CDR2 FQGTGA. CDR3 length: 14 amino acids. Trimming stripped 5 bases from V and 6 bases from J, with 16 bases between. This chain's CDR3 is CASSPNAGSAEAFF. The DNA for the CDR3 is TGTGCCAGCAGCCCCAATGCAGGGAGTGCTGAAGCTTTCTTT.

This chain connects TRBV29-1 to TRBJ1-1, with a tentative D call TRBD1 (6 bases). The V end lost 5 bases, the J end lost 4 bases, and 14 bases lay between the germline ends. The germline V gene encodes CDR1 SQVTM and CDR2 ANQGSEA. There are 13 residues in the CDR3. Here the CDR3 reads CSVSLGGATEAFF. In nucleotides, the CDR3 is TGCAGCGTTTCCCTAGGGGGGGCCACTGAAGCTTTCTTT.

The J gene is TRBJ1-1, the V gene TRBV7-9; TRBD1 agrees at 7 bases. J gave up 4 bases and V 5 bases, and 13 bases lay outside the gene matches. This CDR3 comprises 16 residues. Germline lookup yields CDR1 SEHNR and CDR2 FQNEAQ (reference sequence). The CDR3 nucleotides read TGTGCCAGCAGCCTACAGACAGGGCGAGGCGGCACTGAAGCTTTCTTT. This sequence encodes CASSLQTGRGGTEAFF.

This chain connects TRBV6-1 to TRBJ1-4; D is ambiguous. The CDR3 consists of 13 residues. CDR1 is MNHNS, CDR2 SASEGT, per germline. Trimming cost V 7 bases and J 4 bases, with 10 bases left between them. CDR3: CASNRQINEKLFF. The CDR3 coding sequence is TGTGCCAGCAATAGGCAGATTAATGAAAAACTGTTTTTT.

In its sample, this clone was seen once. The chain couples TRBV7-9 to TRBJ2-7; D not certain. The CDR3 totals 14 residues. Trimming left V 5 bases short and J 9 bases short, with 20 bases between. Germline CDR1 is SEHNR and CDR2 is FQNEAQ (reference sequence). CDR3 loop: CASSLRTETTAQYF. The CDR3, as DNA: TGTGCCAGCAGCCTCCGGACCGAAACTACTGCGCAGTACTTC.

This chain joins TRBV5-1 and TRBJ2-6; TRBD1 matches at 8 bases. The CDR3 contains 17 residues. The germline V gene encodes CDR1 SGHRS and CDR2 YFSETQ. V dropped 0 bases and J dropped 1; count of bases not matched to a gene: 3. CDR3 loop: CASSLAGGTSGANVLTF. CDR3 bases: TGCGCCAGCAGCTTGGCAGGGGGCACTTCTGGGGCCAACGTCCTGACTTTC.

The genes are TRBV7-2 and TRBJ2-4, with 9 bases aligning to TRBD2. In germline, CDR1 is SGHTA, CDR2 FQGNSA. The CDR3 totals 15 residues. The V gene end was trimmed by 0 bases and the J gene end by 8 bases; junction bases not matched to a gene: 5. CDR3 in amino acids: CASSLAAGGPYIQYF. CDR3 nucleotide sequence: TGTGCCAGCAGCTTAGCTGCGGGGGGGCCGTACATTCAGTACTTC. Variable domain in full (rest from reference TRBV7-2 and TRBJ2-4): GAGVSQSPSNKVTEKGKDVELRCDPISGHTALYWYRQSLGQGLEFLIYFQGNSAPDKSGLPSDRFSAERTGGSVSTLTIQRTQQEDSAVYLCASSLAAGGPYIQYFGAGTRLSVL.

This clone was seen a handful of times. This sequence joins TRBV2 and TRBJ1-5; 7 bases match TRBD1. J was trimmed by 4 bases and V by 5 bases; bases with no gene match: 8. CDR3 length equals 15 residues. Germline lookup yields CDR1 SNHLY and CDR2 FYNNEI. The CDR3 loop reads CASSRDSRSNQPQHF. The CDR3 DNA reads TGTGCCAGCAGTCGGGACAGCAGGTCGAATCAGCCCCAGCATTTT.

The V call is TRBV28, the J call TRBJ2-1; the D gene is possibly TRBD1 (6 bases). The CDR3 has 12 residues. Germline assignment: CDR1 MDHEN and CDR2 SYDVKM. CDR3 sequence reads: CATGPNYNEQFF. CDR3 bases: TGTGCAACAGGGCCAAACTACAATGAGCAGTTCTTC.

The chain's CDR3 is CASRGPPLGGYTF. CDR3 bases: TGTGCCAGCAGGGGACCTCCCTTGGGAGGCTACACCTTC. The chain uses TRBV6-1 and TRBJ1-2, with a weak D call TRBD1 (5 bases). The germline V gene has CDR1 MNHNS and CDR2 SASEGT. Trimming shortened V by 6 bases and J by 8 bases, and 16 bases separated the two germline ends. The CDR3 is made up of 13 amino acids.

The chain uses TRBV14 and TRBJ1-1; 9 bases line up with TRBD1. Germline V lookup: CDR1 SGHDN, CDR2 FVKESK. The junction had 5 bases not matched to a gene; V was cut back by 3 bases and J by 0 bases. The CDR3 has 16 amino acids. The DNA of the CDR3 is TGTGCCAGCAGCCACCGGGACAGGGCCCTGAACACTGAAGCTTTCTTT. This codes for CASSHRDRALNTEAFF.

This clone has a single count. The CDR3 DNA is TGTGCCAGCAGCTCGCCGAGGGGACAGGGCTCCTACAATGAGCAGTTCTTC. Its translation: CASSSPRGQGSYNEQFF. The gene calls are TRBV7-9 and TRBJ2-1; the match to TRBD1 covers 9 bases. Trimming removed 4 bases from V and 0 bases from J; junction bases left unmatched: 7. Germline CDR1 is SEHNR and CDR2 is FQNEAQ (reference sequence). The CDR3 spans 17 residues.

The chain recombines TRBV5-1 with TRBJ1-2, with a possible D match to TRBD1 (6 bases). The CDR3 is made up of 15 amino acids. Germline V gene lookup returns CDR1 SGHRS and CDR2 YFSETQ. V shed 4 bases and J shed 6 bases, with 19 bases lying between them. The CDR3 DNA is TGCGCCAGCAGCGTACAGGGATCCCGAGCGGATGGCTACACCTTC. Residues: CASSVQGSRADGYTF.

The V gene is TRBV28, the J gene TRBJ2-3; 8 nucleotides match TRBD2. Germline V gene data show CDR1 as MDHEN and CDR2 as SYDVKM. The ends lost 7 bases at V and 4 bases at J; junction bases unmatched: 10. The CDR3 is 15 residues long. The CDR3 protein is CASTPQGRGADTQYF. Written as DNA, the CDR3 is TGTGCCAGCACCCCCCAAGGGCGGGGGGCAGATACGCAGTATTTT. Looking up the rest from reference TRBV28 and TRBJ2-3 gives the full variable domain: DVKVTQSSRYLVKRTGEKVFLECVQDMDHENMFWYRQDPGLGLRLIYFSYDVKMKEKGDIPEGYSVSREKKERFSLILESASTNQTSMYLCASTPQGRGADTQYFGPGTRLTVL.

CDR3 in DNA: TGTGCCAGCAGCAAATTAGAACAGACATTCTCTGGAAACACCATATATTTT. Amino acid sequence: CASSKLEQTFSGNTIYF. The chain couples TRBV21-1 to TRBJ1-3; TRBD1, the D gene given by the table, was not confirmed from the DNA. TRBV21-1 is a pseudogene locus. The CDR3 totals 17 residues.

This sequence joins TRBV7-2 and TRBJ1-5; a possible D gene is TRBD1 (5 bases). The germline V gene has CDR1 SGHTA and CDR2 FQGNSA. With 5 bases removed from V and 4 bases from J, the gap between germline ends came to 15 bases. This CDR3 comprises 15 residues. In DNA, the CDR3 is TGTGCCAGCAGCCTTTTCGGGGGGGGTAATCAGCCCCAGCATTTT. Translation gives CASSLFGGGNQPQHF.

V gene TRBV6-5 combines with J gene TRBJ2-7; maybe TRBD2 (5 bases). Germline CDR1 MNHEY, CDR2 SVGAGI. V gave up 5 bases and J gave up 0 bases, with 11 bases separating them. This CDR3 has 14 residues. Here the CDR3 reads CASSGGPISYEQYF. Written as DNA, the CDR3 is TGTGCCAGCAGTGGAGGTCCGATCTCCTACGAGCAGTACTTC.

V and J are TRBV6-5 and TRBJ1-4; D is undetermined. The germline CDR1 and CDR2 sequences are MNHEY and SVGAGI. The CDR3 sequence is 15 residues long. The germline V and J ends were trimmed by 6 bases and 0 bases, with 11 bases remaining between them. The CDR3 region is CASRNSYATNEKLFF. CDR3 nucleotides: TGTGCCAGCAGGAACTCGTATGCAACTAATGAAAAACTGTTTTTT.

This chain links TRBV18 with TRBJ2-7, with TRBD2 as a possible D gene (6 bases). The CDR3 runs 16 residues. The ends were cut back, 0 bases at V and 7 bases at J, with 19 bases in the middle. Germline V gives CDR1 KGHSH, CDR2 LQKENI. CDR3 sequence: CASSPPIAGSEGEQYF. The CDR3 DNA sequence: TGTGCCAGCTCACCACCAATTGCCGGGAGTGAGGGGGAGCAGTACTTC.

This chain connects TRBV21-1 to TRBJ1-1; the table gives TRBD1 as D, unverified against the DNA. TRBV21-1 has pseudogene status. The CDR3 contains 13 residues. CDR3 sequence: CASLVDRNTEAFF. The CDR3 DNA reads TGTGCCAGCCTGGTGGACAGGAACACTGAAGCTTTCTTT.

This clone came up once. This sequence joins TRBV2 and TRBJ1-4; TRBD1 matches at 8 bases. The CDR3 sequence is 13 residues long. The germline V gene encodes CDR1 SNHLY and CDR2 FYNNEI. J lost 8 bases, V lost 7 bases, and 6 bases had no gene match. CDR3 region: CASKGQGGEKLFF. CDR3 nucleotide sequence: TGTGCCAGCAAAGGACAGGGAGGCGAAAAACTGTTTTTT. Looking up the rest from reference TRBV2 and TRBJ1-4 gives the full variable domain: EPEVTQTPSHQVTQMGQEVILRCVPISNHLYFYWYRQILGQKVEFLVSFYNNEISEKSEIFDDQFSVERPDGSNFTLKIRSTKLEDSAMYFCASKGQGGEKLFFGSGTQLSVL.

The CDR3 reads CASSERGGGASSSPLHF. CDR3 sequence (DNA): TGTGCCAGCAGTGAACGGGGCGGGGGGGCCTCTAGTTCACCCCTCCACTTT. This sequence joins TRBV6-1 and TRBJ1-6; weak D call: TRBD1 (6 bases). In germline, CDR1 is MNHNS, CDR2 SASEGT. The ends were cut back, 2 bases at V and 9 bases at J, with 20 bases in the middle. CDR3 length equals 17 residues.

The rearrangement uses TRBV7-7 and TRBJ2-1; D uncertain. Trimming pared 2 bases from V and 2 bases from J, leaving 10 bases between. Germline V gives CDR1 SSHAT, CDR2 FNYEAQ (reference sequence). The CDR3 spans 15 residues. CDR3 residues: CASSLRSETYNEQFF. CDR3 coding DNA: TGTGCCAGCAGCTTACGGTCAGAAACCTACAATGAGCAGTTCTTC. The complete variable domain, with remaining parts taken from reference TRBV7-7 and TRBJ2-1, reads GAGVSQSPRYKVTKRGQDVTLRCDPISSHATLYWYQQALGQGPEFLTYFNYEAQPDKSGLPSDRFSAERPEGSISTLTIQRTEQRDSAMYRCASSLRSETYNEQFFGPGTRLTVL.

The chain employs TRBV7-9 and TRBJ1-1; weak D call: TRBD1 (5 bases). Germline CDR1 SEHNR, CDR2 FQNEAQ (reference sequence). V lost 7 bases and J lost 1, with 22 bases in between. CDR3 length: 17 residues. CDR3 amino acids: CASTVGQGEKGNTEAFF. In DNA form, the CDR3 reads TGTGCCAGCACCGTGGGGCAGGGTGAAAAGGGGAACACTGAAGCTTTCTTT.

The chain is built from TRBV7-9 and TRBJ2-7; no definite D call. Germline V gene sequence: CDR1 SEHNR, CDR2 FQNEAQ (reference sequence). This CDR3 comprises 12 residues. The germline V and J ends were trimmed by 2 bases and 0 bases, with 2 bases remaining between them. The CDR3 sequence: CASSLSSYEQYF. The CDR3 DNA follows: TGTGCCAGCAGCTTAAGCTCCTACGAGCAGTACTTC.

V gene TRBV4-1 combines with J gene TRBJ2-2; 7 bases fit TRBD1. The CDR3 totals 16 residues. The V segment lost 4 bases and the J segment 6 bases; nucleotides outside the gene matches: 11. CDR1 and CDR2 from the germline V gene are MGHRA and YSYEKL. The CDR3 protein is CASSRLLTGWAGELFF. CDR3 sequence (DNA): TGCGCCAGCAGCCGCCTACTGACAGGGTGGGCCGGGGAGCTGTTTTTT.